This T cell receptor beta chain came from a study of identifying expanded T cells in peripheral blood. Repertoires were generated with immunoSEQ multiplex PCR, while TCRdb's copy carries only in-frame clones and drops some. Counted here are around 100,000 clones, about 91% occurring once; the ten biggest clones make up around an eighth. Germline CDR1 SQVTM, CDR2 ANQGSEA. This CDR3 has 13 amino acids. The J segment lost 4 bases and the V segment lost 6 bases, leaving 8 bases of the junction unmatched. This receptor was identified in a person aged 18 to 75 in good health. V and J are TRBV29-1 and TRBJ2-7; 8 nucleotides align to TRBD2. Sequences were obtained from blood. The CDR3 is CSVPGLGAYEQYF. DNA of the CDR3: TGCAGCGTCCCGGGACTAGGAGCTTACGAGCAGTACTTC.